The 25 T cell receptor beta chains below were found in one sample sequenced in a study of blood T cell repertoires in COVID-19. Here immunoSEQ multiplex PCR was the method, and the copy in TCRdb shows in-frame clones only, minus some. The table lists about 260,000 clones, around 87% of them singletons. Sequenced input: peripheral blood. Every receptor here comes from a woman between 40 and 50 years old who had recovered from COVID-19.

The rearrangement uses TRBV9 and TRBJ1-1, with 9 bases aligning to TRBD1. The CDR3 spans 14 residues. The germline V gene encodes CDR1 SGDLS and CDR2 YYNGEE. Trimming cost V 4 bases and J 8 bases; bases outside gene matches: 9. The CDR3 DNA is TGTGCCAGCAGCTTCGGACAGGGGAGGTCGGAAGCTTTCTTT. Its translation: CASSFGQGRSEAFF.

The gene calls are TRBV2 and TRBJ1-1; D is undetermined. Trimming took off 8 bases at V and 11 bases at J, with 15 bases between the two ends. Germline CDR1 SNHLY, CDR2 FYNNEI. This CDR3 region has 11 residues. The CDR3 sequence: CASQKAAWAFF. CDR3 nucleotides: TGTGCCAGCCAGAAGGCGGCGTGGGCTTTCTTT.

The gene calls are TRBV19 and TRBJ1-2; D not resolved. Germline values: CDR1 LNHDA, CDR2 SQIVND (reference sequence). The ends were cut back, 3 bases at V and 5 bases at J, with 10 bases in the middle. This CDR3 region has 13 residues. The CDR3 DNA reads TGTGCCAGTAGTATCCTTGCGACTTATGGCTACACCTTC. Translated, it gives CASSILATYGYTF.

V usage is TRBV19 and J usage is TRBJ1-1; TRBD1 matches 7 bases. V lost 5 bases to trimming and J lost 0 bases; unmatched junction nucleotides: 12. Germline V gene lookup returns CDR1 LNHDA and CDR2 SQIVND (reference sequence). CDR3 length equals 17 residues. Here the CDR3 DNA reads TGTGCCAGTAGTCCCCCTATAGGGGGCAGCATGAACACTGAAGCTTTCTTT. This translates into CASSPPIGGSMNTEAFF.

V is TRBV6-2 or TRBV6-3 and J is TRBJ1-1; D gene ambiguous. Trimming shortened V by 4 bases and J by 3 bases, and 9 bases separated the two germline ends. Germline V CDR1 and CDR2: MNHEY, SVGEGT. The CDR3 sequence is 13 residues long. The CDR3 coding sequence is TGTGCCAGCAGTTCCCACAGCTACACTGAAGCTTTCTTT. Protein: CASSSHSYTEAFF.

V usage is TRBV7-9 and J usage is TRBJ2-3, with 12 bases lining up with TRBD1. Germline CDR1 SEHNR, CDR2 FQNEAQ (reference sequence). The CDR3 spans 16 residues. J gave up 6 bases and V 4 bases, and 8 bases lay outside the gene matches. CDR3 sequence (DNA): TGTGCCAGCAGCTCTAGGGGACAGGGGGCTTTTGATACGCAGTATTTT. Amino acid sequence: CASSSRGQGAFDTQYF.

V gene TRBV5-1 combines with J gene TRBJ2-1; D gene unclear. Germline CDR1 is SGHRS and CDR2 is YFSETQ. The CDR3 consists of 14 residues. Trimming cost V 0 bases and J 10 bases, with 14 bases left between them. For the CDR3, the DNA is TGCGCCAGCAGCTTGGCCACAAATTCGGAGGAGCAGTTCTTC. Residues: CASSLATNSEEQFF.

This clone was detected once. The chain combines TRBV19 with TRBJ1-6; D is perhaps TRBD1 (6 bases). V lost 7 bases and J 10 bases, leaving 17 bases between the germline ends. Looked up from germline, CDR1 is LNHDA and CDR2 is SQIVND (reference sequence). The CDR3 has 14 amino acids. CDR3 loop: CASISGGGRSPLHF. The CDR3, as DNA: TGTGCCAGTATCTCTGGTGGGGGCAGATCACCCCTCCACTTT. The entire variable domain, with the rest obtained from reference TRBV19 and TRBJ1-6, is as follows: DGGITQSPKYLFRKEGQNVTLSCEQNLNHDAMYWYRQDPGQGLRLIYYSQIVNDFQKGDIAEGYSVSREKKESFPLTVTSAQKNPTAFYLCASISGGGRSPLHFGNGTRLTVT.

The chain couples TRBV2 to TRBJ1-2; the match to TRBD1 covers 8 bases. The ends lost 4 bases at V and 6 bases at J; junction bases unmatched: 4. In germline, CDR1 is SNHLY, CDR2 FYNNEI. The CDR3 covers 13 residues. The CDR3 sequence is CASSADRGDGYTF. The CDR3 DNA follows: TGTGCCAGCAGTGCTGACAGGGGAGATGGCTACACCTTC.

This chain uses TRBV6-1 with TRBJ1-1, with D uncertain. CDR3 length equals 14 residues. V was shortened by 1 base and J by 9 bases, with 15 bases between the two germline ends. The V gene's germline CDR1 is MNHNS and CDR2 SASEGT. As DNA, the CDR3 is TGTGCCAGCAGTGAAGGCGGTATGAACACCAAAGCTTTCTTT. Encoded protein: CASSEGGMNTKAFF.

This clone has at least ten counts. DNA of the CDR3: TGTGCCAGCGCCGGTGCAGCAACAGCTAATGAAAAACTGTTTTTT. Protein: CASAGAATANEKLFF. The chain combines TRBV2 with TRBJ1-4; D unresolved. CDR3 length: 15 amino acids. The germline V and J ends were trimmed by 8 bases and 3 bases, with 16 bases remaining between them. In germline, CDR1 is SNHLY, CDR2 FYNNEI.

This clone was counted a single time. Here the CDR3 DNA reads TGTGCCAGCAGCTTCGGGGTCTACCAAGAGACCCAGTACTTC. Protein: CASSFGVYQETQYF. The rearrangement joins TRBV7-2 to TRBJ2-5; D is possibly TRBD2 (5 bases). The CDR3 has 14 residues. Deletions cut 3 bases from V and 0 bases from J, with 8 bases between. Germline lookup yields CDR1 SGHTA and CDR2 FQGNSA.

This chain links TRBV15 with TRBJ2-5, with a weak D call TRBD2 (5 bases). This CDR3 spans 15 amino acids. V shed 3 bases and J shed 4 bases, with 15 bases lying between them. Germline CDR1 and CDR2: LNHNV and YYDKDF (reference sequence). Here the CDR3 reads CATSRPWPGGETQYF. The CDR3 DNA follows: TGTGCCACCAGCAGGCCCTGGCCCGGAGGAGAGACCCAGTACTTC. Variable domain in full (rest from reference TRBV15 and TRBJ2-5): DAMVIQNPRYQVTQFGKPVTLSCSQTLNHNVMYWYQQKSSQAPKLLFHYYDKDFNNEADTPDNFQSRRPNTSFCFLDIRSPGLGDTAMYLCATSRPWPGGETQYFGPGTRLLVL.

The table lists this clone with a count of one. This chain joins TRBV6-5 and TRBJ2-5; 7 bases are shared with TRBD1. Looked up from germline, CDR1 is MNHEY and CDR2 is SVGAGI. This CDR3 has 15 residues. V lost 5 bases, J lost 7 bases, and 13 bases stayed unmatched. CDR3 amino acids: CASSNNQGVARTQYF. CDR3 sequence (DNA): TGTGCCAGCAGTAACAATCAGGGGGTTGCACGGACCCAGTACTTC.

The chain uses TRBV5-1 and TRBJ1-1; 8 nucleotides agree with TRBD1. The CDR3 is 16 residues long. Trimming cost V 6 bases and J 1 base; bases outside gene matches: 11. Looked up from germline, CDR1 is SGHRS and CDR2 is YFSETQ. The CDR3 region has the DNA TGCGCCAGCACCATACAGGGGGTCACCCAGAACACTGAAGCTTTCTTT. As protein: CASTIQGVTQNTEAFF.

The rearrangement joins TRBV7-9 to TRBJ1-3, with 8 bases that match TRBD1. The CDR3 runs 16 residues. Germline loops: CDR1 SEHNR, CDR2 FQNEAQ (reference sequence). The junction had 8 bases not matched to a gene; V was cut back by 5 bases and J by 2 bases. CDR3 nucleotide sequence: TGTGCCAGCAGCCGCTGGACAGGGTCGGCTGGAAACACCATATATTTT. Translating gives CASSRWTGSAGNTIYF.

The chain uses TRBV14 and TRBJ2-1; TRBD1 is a possible D gene (6 bases). V gave up 0 bases and J gave up 8 bases, with 11 bases separating them. Germline CDR1 SGHDN, CDR2 FVKESK. This CDR3 spans 14 amino acids. The DNA for the CDR3 is TGTGCCAGCAGCCAAGATACAGGGTGGGATGAGCAGTTCTTC. Translated, it gives CASSQDTGWDEQFF.

The chain recombines TRBV3-1 (or the pseudogene TRBV3-2) with TRBJ1-1; perhaps TRBD1 as D (6 bases). CDR1 and CDR2 (germline): LGHDT, YNNKEL (reference sequence). The CDR3 spans 14 residues. The V gene lost 4 bases and the J gene lost 4 bases, with 13 bases spanning the gap. CDR3 sequence reads: CASSRGGLGTEAFF. The DNA for the CDR3 is TGTGCCAGCAGCCGGGGGGGGCTCGGCACTGAAGCTTTCTTT.

This chain joins TRBV2 and TRBJ1-1; D possibly corresponds to TRBD1 (5 bases). Germline V gives CDR1 SNHLY, CDR2 FYNNEI. Trimming left V 6 bases short and J 6 bases short, with 11 bases between. This CDR3 spans 12 amino acids. CDR3: CASRGSGPEAFF. DNA for the CDR3: TGTGCCAGCAGGGGGTCAGGGCCTGAAGCTTTCTTT.

The genes are TRBV28 and TRBJ2-7; maybe TRBD1 (6 bases). The germline V gene encodes CDR1 MDHEN and CDR2 SYDVKM. V was pared by 5 bases and J by 6 bases, with 11 bases between. The CDR3 has 12 residues. The CDR3 is CASSNTGIEQYF. CDR3 nucleotides: TGTGCCAGCAGTAATACAGGGATCGAGCAGTACTTC.

The rearrangement uses TRBV18 and TRBJ2-7, with a possible D match to TRBD2 (5 bases). The germline gives CDR1 KGHSH, CDR2 LQKENI. Trimming removed 3 bases at V and 4 bases at J, with 19 bases between. There are 16 residues in the CDR3. CDR3 sequence (DNA): TGTGCCAGCTCACCGCGGACTCCCTCCACCGGGTACGAGCAGTACTTC. Amino acids: CASSPRTPSTGYEQYF.

The rearrangement uses TRBV7-6 and TRBJ1-3, with D possibly TRBD1 on 6 matching bases. Trimming pared 6 bases from V and 4 bases from J, leaving 16 bases between. The CDR3 is 15 residues long. The V gene's germline CDR1 is SGHVS and CDR2 FNYEAQ. DNA of the CDR3: TGTGCCAGCAGTTACTCCAGGGGACCCGGAAACACCATATATTTT. Amino acid sequence: CASSYSRGPGNTIYF. Drawing the rest from reference TRBV7-6 and TRBJ1-3, the complete variable domain is GAGVSQSPRYKVTKRGQDVALRCDPISGHVSLYWYRQALGQGPEFLTYFNYEAQQDKSGLPNDRFSAERPEGSISTLTIQRTEQRDSAMYRCASSYSRGPGNTIYFGEGSWLTVV.

The rearrangement uses TRBV19 and TRBJ1-6; 7 bases fit TRBD1. Germline V CDR1 and CDR2: LNHDA, SQIVND (reference sequence). This CDR3 has 16 amino acids. The V gene end was trimmed by 4 bases and the J gene end by 4 bases; junction bases not matched to a gene: 7. The CDR3 spells CASSTTSGQYNSPLHF. CDR3 in DNA: TGTGCCAGTAGTACAACGTCGGGACAGTATAATTCACCCCTCCACTTT.

This chain links TRBV9 with TRBJ2-1; 12 bases map to TRBD2. The CDR3 is made up of 16 amino acids. The germline V gene has CDR1 SGDLS and CDR2 YYNGEE. V shed 3 bases, J shed 7 bases, and the junction held 8 bases outside the gene matches. The CDR3 spells CASSARGLAGRNEQFF. CDR3 nucleotide sequence: TGTGCCAGCAGCGCTCGAGGACTAGCGGGAAGAAATGAGCAGTTCTTC.

This clone was observed a single time. The rearrangement links TRBV5-1 to TRBJ2-5; 15 bases match TRBD2. The CDR3 consists of 18 residues. The junction had 10 bases not matched to a gene; V was cut back by 3 bases and J by 4 bases. Per germline, CDR1 SGHRS and CDR2 YFSETQ. DNA for the CDR3: TGCGCCAGCAGCTGGGCCGGGACTAGCGGGGGGCTGGGAGAGACCCAGTACTTC. Amino acid sequence: CASSWAGTSGGLGETQYF.